This is a list of T cell receptor beta chains from one sample in a study of cytomegalovirus exposure and HLA in healthy donors. Some clones are missing from TCRdb's copy, which holds only in-frame ones; the method was immunoSEQ multiplex PCR. The sample includes over 110,000 clones, approximately 83% of them seen just once. Sequenced: PBMCs. Receptors originate from a male donor in good health and CMV-seronegative. CDR3s include the opening cysteine and the closing phenylalanine or tryptophan. Fields, in order: clone size, D gene, V gene, J gene, CDR3 DNA, CDR3 protein. The D gene is left open where the match is weak. Only part of the rows carry a size: once, few, many, or a class if the clone is expanded.

.	.	TRBV7-2	TRBJ2-3	TGTGCCAGCAGGCCAAGCGCAGATACGCAGTATTTT	CASRPSADTQYF
.	.	TRBV27	TRBJ2-1	TGTGCCACCCACGGACTTAACAATGAGCAGTTCTTC	CATHGLNNEQFF
.	TRBD1	TRBV2	TRBJ2-7	TGTGCCAGCAGTGCGACAGGGGTAAGGGGCGAGCAGTACTTC	CASSATGVRGEQYF
.	TRBD2	TRBV28	TRBJ2-2	TGTGCCAGCACCCTAGCGGGGAACACCGGGGAGCTGTTTTTT	CASTLAGNTGELFF
.	.	TRBV30	TRBJ2-2	TGTGCCTGGAGTGTGTCGTCAGGGATAAGCGGGGAGCTGTTTTTT	CAWSVSSGISGELFF
.	TRBD2	TRBV10-2	TRBJ2-7	TGCGCCAGCAGATCGACGGGACTAGCGGGCGAGCAGTACTTC	CASRSTGLAGEQYF
once	.	TRBV7-9	TRBJ1-4	TGTGCCAGCAGCGGTGGACAGACTAATGAAAAACTGTTTTTT	CASSGGQTNEKLFF
once	TRBD1	TRBV28	TRBJ2-5	TGTGCCAGCAGTATAGGGGGCGCTCGGCAAGAGACCCAGTACTTC	CASSIGGARQETQYF
.	TRBD2	TRBV19	TRBJ2-1	TGTGCCAGTGCTCTAGCGGGAGTTTACAATGAGCAGTTCTTC	CASALAGVYNEQFF
.	TRBD2	TRBV7-3	TRBJ2-1	TGTGCCAGCAGCACAACTAGCGACAATGAGCAGTTCTTC	CASSTTSDNEQFF
few	TRBD1	TRBV6-5	TRBJ1-2	TGTGCCAGCAGTTTACAGGGGAACTATGGCTACACCTTC	CASSLQGNYGYTF
.	.	TRBV5-5	TRBJ1-5	TGTGCCAGCAGCTTGGCCCCAGATCAGCCCCAGCATTTT	CASSLAPDQPQHF
once	TRBD1	TRBV19	TRBJ1-5	TGTGCCAGTAGTATAGGACAGGGGGTAAACAATCAGCCCCAGCATTTT	CASSIGQGVNNQPQHF
.	TRBD1	TRBV7-9	TRBJ1-5	TGTGCCAGCAGCAGACAGGGTACTCAGCCCCAGCATTTT	CASSRQGTQPQHF
.	.	TRBV5-6	TRBJ1-5	TGTGCCAGCAGCTTGGCCTGGGCACCGAATCAGCCCCAGCATTTT	CASSLAWAPNQPQHF
few	.	TRBV15	TRBJ2-3	TGTGCCACCAGCAGAGATCCTACCACAGATACGCAGTATTTT	CATSRDPTTDTQYF
.	TRBD1	TRBV2	TRBJ1-2	TGTGCCAGCAGTGAAGCGCAGGGGGGAGGCTATGGCTACACCTTC	CASSEAQGGGYGYTF
.	.	TRBV5-6	TRBJ2-1	TGTGCCAGCAGCTTGGGGAGGGCGAATGAGCAGTTCTTC	CASSLGRANEQFF
.	.	TRBV5-4	TRBJ2-5	TGTGCCAGCAGCTCGCCCTCGGACTGGAGCGGGGAGACCCAGTACTTC	CASSSPSDWSGETQYF
.	.	TRBV19	TRBJ2-7	TGTGCCAGTAGTGGACTATTCCCTTCCTACGAGCAGTACTTC	CASSGLFPSYEQYF
.	.	TRBV7-8	TRBJ1-1	TGTGCCAGCAGCTTAGGAGATAAGACTGAAGCTTTCTTT	CASSLGDKTEAFF
.	TRBD1	TRBV7-3	TRBJ2-1	TGTGCCAGCAGCTTATCAGGAACAGGGGGTTACAATGAGCAGTTCTTC	CASSLSGTGGYNEQFF
.	.	TRBV18	TRBJ2-3	TGTGCCAGCTCACCAGAGCGTTCGCAGTATTTT	CASSPERSQYF
.	.	TRBV15	TRBJ1-2	TGTGCCACCAGCAGGCCAACAAAGACATTGGATGGCTACACCTTC	CATSRPTKTLDGYTF
.	TRBD1	TRBV28	TRBJ2-3	TGTGCCAGCAGGGCTGACAGGGGGCTCAGCACAGATACGCAGTATTTT	CASRADRGLSTDTQYF
.	.	TRBV28	TRBJ1-2	TGTGCCAGCAGTTATTCGGTCAGGGCCTCTGGCTACACCTTC	CASSYSVRASGYTF
.	TRBD1	TRBV19	TRBJ1-4	TGTGCCAGTAGTATCGTGCCAGGGGGAAATGAAAAACTGTTTTTT	CASSIVPGGNEKLFF
few	.	TRBV14	TRBJ1-1	TGTGCCAGCAGCCAAGATACGCGGGAAGCTTTCTTT	CASSQDTREAFF
.	.	TRBV27	TRBJ2-7	TGTGCCAGCGGGCTCTCCTACGAGCAGTACTTC	CASGLSYEQYF
.	.	TRBV18	TRBJ2-3	TGTGCCAGCTCACCTTGGCAGGGCCCAGATACGCAGTATTTT	CASSPWQGPDTQYF
.	.	TRBV7-7	TRBJ2-2	TGTGCCAGCAGCCGTACAGGGCCTTACACCGGGGAGCTGTTTTTT	CASSRTGPYTGELFF